Here is one T cell receptor (beta chain) with its context. This record belongs to a study of blood T cell repertoires in COVID-19. The protocol was immunoSEQ multiplex PCR, while the TCRdb copy is restricted to in-frame clones and leaves out a portion. The sample contains approximately 150,000 clones, roughly four fifths of which appear only once. The ends were cut back, 3 bases at V and 7 bases at J, with 13 bases in the middle. The CDR3 runs 15 residues. CDR1 is SNHLY, CDR2 FYNNEI, per germline. The receptor's source is a human donor in a cohort sampled during active COVID-19. The sample consisted of peripheral blood. The V gene is TRBV2, the J gene TRBJ1-6; the D gene is possibly TRBD1 (6 bases). The CDR3 loop is CASSDPGTQNSPLHF. The CDR3 nucleotides read TGTGCCAGCAGTGATCCCGGGACACAAAATTCACCCCTCCACTTT.